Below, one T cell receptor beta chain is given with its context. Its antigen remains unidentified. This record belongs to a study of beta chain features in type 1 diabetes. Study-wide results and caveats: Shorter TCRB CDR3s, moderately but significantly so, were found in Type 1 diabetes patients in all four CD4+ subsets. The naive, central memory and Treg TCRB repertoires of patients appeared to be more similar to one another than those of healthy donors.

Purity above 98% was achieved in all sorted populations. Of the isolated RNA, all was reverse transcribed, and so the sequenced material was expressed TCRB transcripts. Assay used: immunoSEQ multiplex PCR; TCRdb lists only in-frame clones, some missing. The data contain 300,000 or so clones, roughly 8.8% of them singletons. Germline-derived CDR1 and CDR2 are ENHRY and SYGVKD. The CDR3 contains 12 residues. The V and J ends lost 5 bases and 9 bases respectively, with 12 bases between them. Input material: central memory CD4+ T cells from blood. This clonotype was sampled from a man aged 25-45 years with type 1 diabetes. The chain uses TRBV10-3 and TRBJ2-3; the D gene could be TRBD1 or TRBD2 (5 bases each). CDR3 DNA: TGTGCCATCAGTCGGGAAGGGGACACGCAGTATTTT. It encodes CAISREGDTQYF.